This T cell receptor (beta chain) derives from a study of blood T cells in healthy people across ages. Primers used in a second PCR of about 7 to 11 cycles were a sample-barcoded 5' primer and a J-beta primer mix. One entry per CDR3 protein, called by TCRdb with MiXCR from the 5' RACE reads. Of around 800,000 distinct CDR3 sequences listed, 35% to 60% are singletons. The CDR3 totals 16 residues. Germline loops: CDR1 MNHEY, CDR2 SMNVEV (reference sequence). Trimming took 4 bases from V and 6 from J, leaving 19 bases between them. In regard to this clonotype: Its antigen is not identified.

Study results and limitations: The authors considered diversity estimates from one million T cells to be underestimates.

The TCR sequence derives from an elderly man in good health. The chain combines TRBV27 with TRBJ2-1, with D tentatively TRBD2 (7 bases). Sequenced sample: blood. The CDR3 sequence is CASSSFRGGGGNEQFF. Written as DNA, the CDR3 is TGTGCCAGCAGTTCCTTCAGAGGGGGAGGGGGCAATGAGCAGTTCTTC.